Each of the 24 T cell receptor beta chains below was sequenced from the same sample in a study of cytomegalovirus exposure and HLA in healthy donors. PCR involved 60 Vbeta and 13 Jbeta primers. Measured with immunoSEQ multiplex PCR; TCRdb has only the in-frame clones, and not every one. Of about 150,000 clones listed, 70% to 80% are singletons. Sequenced material: PBMCs. These receptors were collected from a man aged 25-45 years in good health and CMV-seropositive.

The chain uses TRBV30 and TRBJ2-7, with a tentative D call TRBD2 (6 bases). Germline V gene lookup returns CDR1 GTSNPN and CDR2 SVGIG (reference sequence). Trimming stripped 3 bases from V and 2 bases from J, with 11 bases between. This CDR3 is 13 amino acids long. The CDR3 protein is CAWRGGNTYEQYF. The CDR3 DNA reads as TGTGCCTGGAGGGGAGGAAATACCTACGAGCAGTACTTC.

This clone was seen only once. The chain carries TRBV30 and TRBJ1-5; D not certain. The V gene lost 2 bases and the J gene lost 7 bases, with 15 bases spanning the gap. This CDR3 region has 14 residues. The germline V gene encodes CDR1 GTSNPN and CDR2 SVGIG (reference sequence). CDR3 loop: CAWSPTAVEQPQHF. DNA of the CDR3: TGTGCCTGGAGTCCCACGGCCGTGGAGCAGCCCCAGCATTTT.

CDR3 nucleotide sequence: TGTGCCAGCAGCTTGCGGGGGACAGCTTCTGGCTACACCTTC. This translates into CASSLRGTASGYTF. The genes are TRBV5-4 and TRBJ1-2, with 7 bases fitting TRBD1. The CDR3 spans 14 residues. Germline V CDR1 and CDR2: SGHNT, YYREEE (reference sequence). V shed 1 base and J 7 bases; nucleotides not matched to a gene: 7.

This chain links TRBV27 with TRBJ1-1, with a weak D call TRBD1 (5 bases). The germline V gene encodes CDR1 MNHEY and CDR2 SMNVEV (reference sequence). The CDR3 has 13 residues. V lost 4 bases and J 5 bases, leaving 11 bases between the germline ends. Here the CDR3 reads CASSSSGWTEAFF. The CDR3, as DNA: TGTGCCAGCAGTTCTTCAGGGTGGACTGAAGCTTTCTTT.

This clone has just one count. V and J are TRBV27 and TRBJ2-4; 11 positions agree with TRBD2. The CDR3 is 16 amino acids. J was trimmed by 4 bases and V by 7 bases; bases with no gene match: 9. Germline values: CDR1 MNHEY, CDR2 SMNVEV (reference sequence). CDR3 amino acids: CASTPAGLAVKNIQYF. The CDR3 coding sequence is TGTGCCAGCACCCCAGCGGGACTAGCGGTTAAAAACATTCAGTACTTC.

The chain recombines TRBV29-1 with TRBJ2-7; tentative D call: TRBD1 (5 bases). Germline V gene sequence: CDR1 SQVTM, CDR2 ANQGSEA. The CDR3 length is 12 residues. Trimming stripped 7 bases from V and 3 bases from J, with 13 bases between. CDR3: CSGSTENYEQYF. CDR3 coding DNA: TGCAGCGGCTCGACAGAAAACTACGAGCAGTACTTC.

This clone turned up a few times. The chain couples TRBV6-5 to TRBJ2-6; possible D gene TRBD2, 5 bases. The CDR3 spans 14 residues. Deletions cut 6 bases from V and 0 bases from J, with 6 bases between. CDR1 and CDR2 (germline): MNHEY, SVGAGI. The CDR3 is CASRGSSGANVLTF. In DNA form, the CDR3 reads TGTGCCAGCAGGGGGAGCTCTGGGGCCAACGTCCTGACTTTC.

The J gene is TRBJ2-4, the V gene TRBV29-1, with D possibly TRBD2 on 5 matching bases. The CDR3 runs to 12 residues. The V gene lost 4 bases and the J gene lost 2 bases, with 6 bases spanning the gap. The V gene's germline CDR1 is SQVTM and CDR2 ANQGSEA. The CDR3 reads CSVGEPKNIQYF. CDR3 nucleotides: TGCAGCGTTGGGGAGCCCAAAAACATTCAGTACTTC.

This clone turned up a few times. This sequence joins TRBV4-1 and TRBJ1-2, with a tentative D call TRBD1 (5 bases). The CDR3 loop spans 16 amino acids. Germline CDR1 MGHRA, CDR2 YSYEKL. V was cut by 2 bases and J by 0 bases, with 13 bases left in between. The CDR3 loop reads CASSQPPGLANYGYTF. CDR3 nucleotide sequence: TGCGCCAGCAGCCAACCACCGGGACTGGCTAACTATGGCTACACCTTC.

J is TRBJ2-1 and V is TRBV28; 7 bases fit TRBD1. The CDR3 consists of 14 residues. CDR1 and CDR2 from the germline V gene are MDHEN and SYDVKM. V lost 8 bases and J lost 3; bases outside the gene matches: 7. CDR3: CASDTAGGYNEQFF. Here the CDR3 DNA reads TGTGCCAGCGACACCGCAGGGGGCTACAATGAGCAGTTCTTC. Together with reference TRBV28 and TRBJ2-1, the CDR3 gives the full variable domain: DVKVTQSSRYLVKRTGEKVFLECVQDMDHENMFWYRQDPGLGLRLIYFSYDVKMKEKGDIPEGYSVSREKKERFSLILESASTNQTSMYLCASDTAGGYNEQFFGPGTRLTVL.

The chain joins TRBV2 to TRBJ1-4, with D perhaps TRBD1 (6 bases). The germline V gene encodes CDR1 SNHLY and CDR2 FYNNEI. There are 14 residues in the CDR3. The ends were cut back, 6 bases at V and 7 bases at J, with 15 bases in the middle. The CDR3 DNA is TGTGCCAGCAGGGGACAAGGGAGGGGTGAAAAACTGTTTTTT. It yields the protein CASRGQGRGEKLFF.

V is TRBV9 and J is TRBJ2-7, with 12 positions matching TRBD2. Trimming took 3 bases from V and 2 from J; bases not matched to a gene: 3. Germline V CDR1 and CDR2: SGDLS, YYNGEE. The CDR3 is made up of 15 amino acids. The chain's CDR3 is CASSGLAGGPYEQYF. The CDR3 DNA is TGTGCCAGCAGCGGCCTAGCGGGAGGGCCCTACGAGCAGTACTTC.

The chain has TRBV10-3 and TRBJ2-1, with 7 bases fitting TRBD2. The CDR3 has 15 amino acids. Germline trimming cut 6 bases from V and 7 bases from J; bases unmatched to any gene: 12. The germline gives CDR1 ENHRY, CDR2 SYGVKD. The CDR3 loop is CAIRGGAGEENEQFF. The CDR3 bases are TGTGCCATCAGGGGCGGGGCGGGAGAAGAAAATGAGCAGTTCTTC.

The chain links TRBV2 to TRBJ2-1, with 7 nucleotides matching TRBD1. The CDR3 length is 16 residues. Germline assignment: CDR1 SNHLY and CDR2 FYNNEI. The V gene end was trimmed by 1 base and the J gene end by 6 bases; junction bases not matched to a gene: 9. This CDR3 is CASSEEQTGIGNEQFF. In nucleotides, the CDR3 is TGTGCCAGCAGTGAAGAGCAGACAGGGATAGGCAATGAGCAGTTCTTC.

This chain uses TRBV11-2 with TRBJ2-6; D possibly corresponds to TRBD2 (6 bases). V was trimmed by 9 bases and J by 0 bases, leaving 12 bases between them. The CDR3 loop spans 15 amino acids. Germline assignment: CDR1 SGHAT and CDR2 FQNNGV. CDR3 residues: CASWDLHSGANVLTF. The CDR3 DNA reads TGTGCCAGTTGGGACTTACACTCTGGGGCCAACGTCCTGACTTTC.

The chain couples TRBV25-1 to TRBJ2-5; a possible D gene is TRBD1 (6 bases). The J call may be wrong; the DNA end is better matched by TRBJ2-7. Germline-derived CDR1 and CDR2 are MGHDK and SYGVNS. CDR3 length: 14 amino acids. CDR3 loop: CASHPGTTTYEQYF. CDR3 sequence (DNA): TGTGCCAGCCATCCCGGGACAACAACCTACGAGCAGTACTTC.

The V gene is TRBV4-3, the J gene TRBJ1-1, with D uncertain. Germline V CDR1 and CDR2: LGHNA, YSLEER. V lost 3 bases, J lost 0 bases, and 11 bases lay in between. The CDR3 covers 15 residues. The CDR3 DNA reads TGCGCCAGCAGCCAGTCCTCAACAGTGAACACTGAAGCTTTCTTT. It yields the protein CASSQSSTVNTEAFF.

With respect to this clone: Other DNA sequences in the same sample also yield this CDR3. This chain joins TRBV18 and TRBJ2-5; TRBD1 matches at 8 bases. The CDR3 is 14 residues long. V lost 3 bases to trimming and J lost 5 bases; unmatched junction nucleotides: 5. Germline V gives CDR1 KGHSH, CDR2 LQKENI. This CDR3 is CASSPRGRGETQYF. The CDR3 nucleotides are TGTGCCAGCTCACCCAGGGGGCGCGGGGAGACCCAGTACTTC.

The V gene is TRBV27, the J gene TRBJ1-5; TRBD1 is a possible D gene (6 bases). The CDR3 contains 16 residues. V was cut by 3 bases and J by 1 base, with 13 bases left in between. Germline lookup yields CDR1 MNHEY and CDR2 SMNVEV (reference sequence). CDR3 residues: CASSFGTPNSNQPQHF. The CDR3 coding sequence is TGTGCCAGCAGTTTTGGGACACCTAACAGCAATCAGCCCCAGCATTTT.

The CDR3 nucleotides are TGTGCCAGCTCACTCGGACTAGCGGGAGGTAGGAGCTCCTACAATGAGCAGTTCTTC. Protein product: CASSLGLAGGRSSYNEQFF. The chain links TRBV18 to TRBJ2-1, with 14 positions matching TRBD2. Germline V lookup: CDR1 KGHSH, CDR2 LQKENI. Unmatched junction bases numbered 8, after V lost 4 bases and J lost 0 bases. The CDR3 has 19 amino acids.

V usage is TRBV5-1 and J usage is TRBJ2-6; no reliable D call. The CDR3 spans 19 residues. Germline loops: CDR1 SGHRS, CDR2 YFSETQ. The V gene lost 2 bases and the J gene lost 1 base, with 19 bases spanning the gap. The CDR3 loop reads CASSFRGSGLSSGANVLTF. Written as DNA, the CDR3 is TGCGCCAGCAGCTTTAGAGGATCGGGTCTTTCATCTGGGGCCAACGTCCTGACTTTC.

The chain couples TRBV6-1 to TRBJ2-1; 10 bases are a match to TRBD2. The V gene's germline CDR1 is MNHNS and CDR2 SASEGT. The CDR3 contains 18 residues. Unmatched junction bases numbered 7, after V lost 2 bases and J lost 0 bases. CDR3 bases: TGTGCCAGCAGTGAAAAGGGACTAGCGTCAAGCTCCTACAATGAGCAGTTCTTC. It encodes CASSEKGLASSSYNEQFF.

The genes are TRBV13 and TRBJ2-1; D call uncertain. CDR3 length: 14 residues. Looked up from germline, CDR1 is PRHDT and CDR2 is FYEKMQ (reference sequence). Trimming took off 8 bases at V and 0 bases at J, with 11 bases between the two ends. DNA for the CDR3: TGTGCCAGCCAAGCTGCCCGCTCCTACAATGAGCAGTTCTTC. It translates to CASQAARSYNEQFF.

The chain employs TRBV4-1 and TRBJ2-1, with 10 positions matching TRBD1. After removal of 0 bases from V and 4 bases from J, the junction contained 6 bases not matched to a gene. Germline V gene sequence: CDR1 MGHRA, CDR2 YSYEKL. The CDR3 sequence is 17 residues long. The CDR3 loop is CASSQDGRTGGYNEQFF. CDR3 in DNA: TGCGCCAGCAGCCAAGATGGCAGGACAGGGGGGTACAATGAGCAGTTCTTC.